The present entry profiles one T cell receptor beta chain with its context. These data come from a study of T cell changes during pregnancy in multiple sclerosis. Measured with immunoSEQ multiplex PCR; TCRdb has only the in-frame clones, and not every one. The sample has 75,000 to 85,000 clones, 93% seen once; the top ten hold roughly 2.5%. The CDR3 consists of 13 residues. With 5 bases removed from V and 6 bases from J, the gap between germline ends came to 13 bases. The V gene's germline CDR1 is SEHNR and CDR2 FQNEAQ (reference sequence). Material: peripheral blood, obtained in the second trimester of pregnancy. The sequence was obtained from a female donor with multiple sclerosis, enrolled in a pregnancy study. The chain recombines TRBV7-9 with TRBJ1-2; D not resolved. The CDR3: CASSPEWRNGYTF. The DNA for the CDR3 is TGTGCCAGCAGCCCAGAGTGGAGGAATGGCTACACCTTC.